Listed below are T cell receptor beta chains from one sample, sequenced in a study of cytomegalovirus exposure and HLA in healthy donors. The data were produced by immunoSEQ multiplex PCR, yet TCRdb's version contains in-frame clones alone and is incomplete. In total, the table holds about 140,000 clones. Sequences were obtained from PBMCs. The source of these receptors is a male donor in good health and CMV-seronegative. CDR3s include the opening cysteine and the closing phenylalanine or tryptophan. Each record gives: D gene, V gene, J gene, CDR3 DNA, CDR3 protein. The D gene is left open where the match is weak.

-	TRBV7-2	TRBJ2-6	TGTGCCAGCAGCCCCCGTGGGCCAAACTCTGGGGCCAACGTCCTGACTTTC	CASSPRGPNSGANVLTF
TRBD1	TRBV30	TRBJ1-3	TGTGCCTGGAGTGTAGCCCGCACAGGGGTGGCTGGAAACACCATATATTTT	CAWSVARTGVAGNTIYF
-	TRBV19	TRBJ2-7	TGTGCCAGTAGTATACCAGGGTCCGCCTACGAGCAGTACTTC	CASSIPGSAYEQYF
-	TRBV5-6	TRBJ1-4	TGTGCCACTAATGCGGGGGGGATGAAAAAACTGTTTTTT	CATNAGGMKKLFF
-	TRBV6-4	TRBJ2-1	TGTGCCAGCAATCAAGTGAGTCGGGGATCCTACAATGAGCAGTTCTTC	CASNQVSRGSYNEQFF
TRBD1	TRBV6-1	TRBJ2-7	TGTGCCAGCTTTTCACAGGGGGGCAACGAGCAGTACTTC	CASFSQGGNEQYF
-	TRBV6-5	TRBJ2-7	TGTGCCAGCAGCCCCTTGCAGGCAAGCTCCTACGAGCAGTACTTC	CASSPLQASSYEQYF
-	TRBV27	TRBJ2-7	TGTGCCAGCAGTATACGGCCTCCGGGAGTGGGGACCTACGAGCAGTACTTC	CASSIRPPGVGTYEQYF
-	TRBV18	TRBJ1-3	TGTGCCAGCTCACCCCAGACAGAGCGCTCTGGAAACACCATATATTTT	CASSPQTERSGNTIYF
TRBD1	TRBV27	TRBJ1-5	TGTGCCAGCAGTCCAAACCGACAGGGCCGGGGGAATCAGCCCCAGCATTTT	CASSPNRQGRGNQPQHF
TRBD1	TRBV25-1	TRBJ1-5	TGTGCCAGCAGTGAGGGTTTAGGAGACAGGGCTCAGCCCCAGCATTTT	CASSEGLGDRAQPQHF
-	TRBV19	TRBJ2-3	TGTGCCAGTAGTATAAGAGGAGAGTTGGCTACGCAGTATTTT	CASSIRGELATQYF
TRBD1	TRBV7-9	TRBJ1-1	TGTGCCAGCAGATATTCCGGGACAGGGCTCGGCACTGAAGCTTTCTTT	CASRYSGTGLGTEAFF
TRBD1	TRBV9	TRBJ2-3	TGTGCCAGCAGCGTGGACAGGGTCACAGATACGCAGTATTTT	CASSVDRVTDTQYF
TRBD1	TRBV7-8	TRBJ1-1	TGTGCCAGCAGCCCCGGACAGGGATCGGACACTGAAGCTTTCTTT	CASSPGQGSDTEAFF
TRBD1	TRBV5-1	TRBJ2-1	TGCGCCAGCAGCCCCGACAGGGGTCTCTACAATGAGCAGTTCTTC	CASSPDRGLYNEQFF
-	TRBV6-4	TRBJ2-3	TGTGCCAGCAGTGTACGAGCGGCTAGCACAGATACGCAGTATTTT	CASSVRAASTDTQYF
-	TRBV5-1	TRBJ1-2	TGCGCCAGCAGCTTGGATGAGGGAAACTATGGCTACACCTTC	CASSLDEGNYGYTF
TRBD1	TRBV7-3	TRBJ2-5	TGTGCCAGCAGCTTAACCGGGACAGGGATTGAGACCCAGTACTTC	CASSLTGTGIETQYF
TRBD1	TRBV28	TRBJ2-7	TGTGCCAGCAGTTTACAGGGGGCCCTTTCCTACGAGCAGTACTTC	CASSLQGALSYEQYF